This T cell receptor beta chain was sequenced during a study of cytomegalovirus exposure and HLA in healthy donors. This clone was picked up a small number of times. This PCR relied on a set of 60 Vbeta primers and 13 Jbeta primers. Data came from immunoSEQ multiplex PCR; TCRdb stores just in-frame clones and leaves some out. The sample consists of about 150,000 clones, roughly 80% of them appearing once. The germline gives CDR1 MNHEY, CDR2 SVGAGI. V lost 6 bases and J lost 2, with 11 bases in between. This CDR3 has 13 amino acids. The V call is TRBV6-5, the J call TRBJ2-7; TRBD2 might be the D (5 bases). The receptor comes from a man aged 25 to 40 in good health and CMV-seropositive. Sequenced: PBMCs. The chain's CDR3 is CASSPSGTYEQYF. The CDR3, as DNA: TGTGCCAGCAGCCCGTCCGGGACCTACGAGCAGTACTTC.